One sample yielded the 21 T cell receptor beta chains listed below, sequenced in a study of blood T cell repertoires in COVID-19. Produced via immunoSEQ multiplex PCR; TCRdb's table is partial and in-frame only. Altogether 60,000 to 70,000 clones are present, 85% being singletons, with the ten largest covering 2.5% to 3.5%. The sample comprised peripheral blood. Receptors originate from a man of 80 years or more with acute or convalescent COVID-19.

The chain uses TRBV25-1 and TRBJ1-6, with TRBD1 matching 8 bases. The V segment lost 2 bases and the J segment 6 bases; nucleotides outside the gene matches: 6. The CDR3 totals 16 residues. From germline, CDR1 is MGHDK and CDR2 SYGVNS. The CDR3 bases are TGTGCCAGCAGTGAACATGGGACAGGAGGTAATTCACCCCTCCACTTT. Its translation is CASSEHGTGGNSPLHF. Complete variable domain (other parts from reference TRBV25-1 and TRBJ1-6): EADIYQTPRYLVIGTGKKITLECSQTMGHDKMYWYQQDPGMELHLIHYSYGVNSTEKGDLSSESTVSRIRTEHFPLTLESARPSHTSQYLCASSEHGTGGNSPLHFGNGTRLTVT.

This sequence joins TRBV19 and TRBJ1-2, with D uncertain. V lost 5 bases, J lost 7 bases, and 14 bases lay in between. Germline V gives CDR1 LNHDA, CDR2 SQIVND (reference sequence). The CDR3 consists of 13 residues. CDR3 sequence: CASSRGGLGGYTF. CDR3 nucleotides: TGTGCCAGTAGTCGAGGAGGGTTGGGTGGCTACACCTTC.

V is TRBV21-1 and J is TRBJ2-5; TRBD1 is the table's D call, not checked against the DNA. TRBV21-1 is annotated as a pseudogene. The length of the CDR3 is 15 residues. The CDR3: CASSTGVGAGETQYF. DNA for the CDR3: TGTGCCAGCAGCACTGGCGTGGGGGCGGGAGAGACCCAGTACTTC.

The chain joins TRBV24-1 to TRBJ2-6; D might be TRBD2 (6 bases). V was pared by 4 bases and J by 0 bases, with 6 bases between. The germline CDR1 and CDR2 sequences are KGHDR and SFDVKD. The CDR3 totals 15 residues. CDR3 sequence (DNA): TGTGCCACCAGTGAGGGGGGCTCTGGGGCCAACGTCCTGACTTTC. Protein product: CATSEGGSGANVLTF.

The chain recombines TRBV19 with TRBJ2-1; 9 bases are a match to TRBD2. Trimming took 6 bases from V and 6 from J; bases not matched to a gene: 6. This CDR3 region has 14 residues. Germline CDR1 reads LNHDA; CDR2 reads SQIVND (reference sequence). The CDR3 coding sequence is TGTGCCAGTAGGGGCGGGAGGGGAATCAATGAGCAGTTCTTC. Its translation: CASRGGRGINEQFF.

This chain joins TRBV12-5 and TRBJ1-4; perhaps TRBD1 as D (6 bases). The V and J ends lost 1 base and 5 bases respectively, with 11 bases between them. The CDR3 is 15 residues long. CDR1 is LGHNT and CDR2 is FRNRAP in the germline V gene. Here the CDR3 DNA reads TGTGCTAGTGGTTTGGGGAGACAGGCAAATGAAAAACTGTTTTTT. It is translated as CASGLGRQANEKLFF.

A note on this clone: The same CDR3 can be traced to other DNA sequences in this sample. This chain links TRBV30 with TRBJ1-5; D is possibly TRBD1 (6 bases). The CDR3 extends over 15 amino acids. Trimming removed 3 bases at V and 0 bases at J, with 12 bases between. Germline loops: CDR1 GTSNPN, CDR2 SVGIG (reference sequence). This CDR3 reads CAWSGGQGSNQPQHF. CDR3 bases: TGTGCCTGGAGCGGGGGGCAGGGTAGCAATCAGCCCCAGCATTTT. Full variable domain (missing parts from reference TRBV30 and TRBJ1-5): SQTIHQWPATLVQPVGSPLSLECTVEGTSNPNLYWYRQAAGRGLQLLFYSVGIGQISSEVPQNLSASRPQDRQFILSSKKLLLSDSGFYLCAWSGGQGSNQPQHFGDGTRLSIL.

This clone was found a few times. The CDR3 sequence is CASSYAATNEKLFF. CDR3 bases: TGTGCCAGCAGTTACGCGGCAACTAATGAAAAACTGTTTTTT. This sequence joins TRBV6-5 and TRBJ1-4; D unclear. CDR3 length equals 14 residues. The germline gives CDR1 MNHEY, CDR2 SVGAGI. V lost 2 bases and J 0 bases, leaving 4 bases between the germline ends.

This clone was seen only once. The chain links TRBV2 to TRBJ1-1, with a tentative D call TRBD1 (5 bases). Between the trimmed V and J ends, which lost 0 bases and 4 bases, there was a span of 12 bases. Germline V CDR1 and CDR2: SNHLY, FYNNEI. The CDR3 has 15 residues. CDR3 loop: CASSEAGRDLTEAFF. The CDR3 bases are TGTGCCAGCAGTGAAGCGGGCAGGGATCTCACTGAAGCTTTCTTT.

This clone was recorded only once. V gene TRBV9 combines with J gene TRBJ1-1, with D unclear. V lost 4 bases, J lost 4 bases, and 17 bases lay in between. The CDR3 spans 15 residues. The germline V gene has CDR1 SGDLS and CDR2 YYNGEE. The CDR3 nucleotides are TGTGCCAGCAGCCCTCCAACCGGGTCCATCACTGAAGCTTTCTTT. Its protein product is CASSPPTGSITEAFF.

The rearrangement joins TRBV11-2 to TRBJ2-5; D may be TRBD2 (6 bases). V lost 3 bases and J lost 5, with 13 bases in between. This CDR3 comprises 14 residues. The germline CDR1 and CDR2 sequences are SGHAT and FQNNGV. CDR3 loop: CASSFGGGTETQYF. CDR3 coding DNA: TGTGCCAGCAGCTTTGGGGGAGGAACGGAGACCCAGTACTTC.

This rearrangement joins TRBV4-1 to TRBJ2-4; TRBD2 agrees at 9 bases. V lost 4 bases to trimming and J lost 1 base; unmatched junction nucleotides: 5. The CDR3 runs to 16 residues. CDR1 is MGHRA, CDR2 YSYEKL, per germline. The CDR3 loop is CASSLHSGSAKNIQYF. In DNA form, the CDR3 reads TGCGCCAGCAGCCTACATAGCGGGAGTGCCAAAAACATTCAGTACTTC.

The table lists this clone with a count of one. As DNA, the CDR3 is TGTGCCACCTCCGACAGGGGGAATCAGCCCCAGCATTTT. Translated, it gives CATSDRGNQPQHF. V gene TRBV19 combines with J gene TRBJ1-5; 9 bases match TRBD1. V lost 10 bases and J lost 4; bases outside the gene matches: 5. The CDR3 runs 13 residues. The V gene's germline CDR1 is LNHDA and CDR2 SQIVND (reference sequence).

V and J are TRBV10-3 and TRBJ2-3, with 7 bases aligning to TRBD2. Germline V lookup: CDR1 ENHRY, CDR2 SYGVKD. The ends lost 2 bases at V and 1 base at J; junction bases unmatched: 0. The CDR3 spans 14 residues. Here the CDR3 reads CAISESGGTDTQYF. Here the CDR3 DNA reads TGTGCCATCAGTGAGAGCGGGGGCACAGATACGCAGTATTTT.

The chain carries TRBV10-3 and TRBJ2-1; D perhaps matches TRBD1 (5 bases). The CDR3 is made up of 14 amino acids. Trimming removed 8 bases from V and 0 bases from J, with 11 bases in between. CDR1 and CDR2 (germline): ENHRY, SYGVKD. The CDR3 spells CAIGAPSSYNEQFF. CDR3 bases: TGTGCCATCGGGGCGCCTAGCTCCTACAATGAGCAGTTCTTC.

The V gene is TRBV2, the J gene TRBJ2-1, with 8 bases fitting TRBD1. Germline loops: CDR1 SNHLY, CDR2 FYNNEI. The J segment lost 0 bases and the V segment lost 8 bases, leaving 3 bases of the junction unmatched. This CDR3 contains 14 residues. The CDR3 reads CASWTGSSYNEQFF. CDR3 DNA: TGTGCCAGCTGGACAGGGAGCTCCTACAATGAGCAGTTCTTC.

This chain joins TRBV5-1 and TRBJ2-7; TRBD2 matches at 7 bases. CDR3 length equals 15 residues. V lost 0 bases, J lost 5 bases, and 8 bases stayed unmatched. Per the germline V gene, CDR1 is SGHRS and CDR2 is YFSETQ. The CDR3 spells CASSLEAGVVDEQYF. The CDR3 DNA is TGCGCCAGCAGCTTGGAGGCGGGAGTAGTCGACGAGCAGTACTTC. The full variable domain, completed using reference TRBV5-1 and TRBJ2-7, is KAGVTQTPRYLIKTRGQQVTLSCSPISGHRSVSWYQQTPGQGLQFLFEYFSETQRNKGNFPGRFSGRQFSNSRSEMNVSTLELGDSALYLCASSLEAGVVDEQYFGPGTRLTVT.

The genes are TRBV2 and TRBJ1-6; D is perhaps TRBD1 (5 bases). Germline V CDR1 and CDR2: SNHLY, FYNNEI. Trimming took off 3 bases at V and 7 bases at J, with 10 bases between the two ends. This CDR3 has 14 residues. CDR3: CASSDRVQNSPLHF. In DNA form, the CDR3 reads TGTGCCAGCAGTGACAGGGTCCAGAATTCACCCCTCCACTTT.

This clone was found once. The chain carries TRBV5-1 and TRBJ2-7, with 9 nucleotides matching TRBD1. Germline V gene data show CDR1 as SGHRS and CDR2 as YFSETQ. V was clipped by 0 bases and J by 1 base; unmatched bases: 2. The length of the CDR3 is 15 residues. For the CDR3, the DNA is TGCGCCAGCAGCTTGGGGGACAGGGCTTCCTACGAGCAGTACTTC. Translation: CASSLGDRASYEQYF.

The rearrangement uses TRBV4-1 and TRBJ2-1; 12 bases align to TRBD2. Germline V gene data show CDR1 as MGHRA and CDR2 as YSYEKL. The CDR3 extends over 16 amino acids. Trimming cost V 2 bases and J 4 bases; bases outside gene matches: 3. Here the CDR3 reads CASSQPSGGVYNEQFF. For the CDR3, the DNA is TGCGCCAGCAGCCAACCTAGCGGGGGGGTTTACAATGAGCAGTTCTTC.

The chain links TRBV27 to TRBJ1-3; 8 bases line up with TRBD1. The trim removed 4 bases at V and 1 base at J, leaving 12 bases unmatched. The CDR3 covers 18 residues. Looked up from germline, CDR1 is MNHEY and CDR2 is SMNVEV (reference sequence). The CDR3 bases are TGTGCCAGCAGTTCCCCTCGGACAGGGAGAAGGTCTGGAAACACCATATATTTT. It yields the protein CASSSPRTGRRSGNTIYF.